This note documents a single T cell receptor (beta chain) sequence. Its antigen remains unidentified. This sample was included in a study of cytomegalovirus exposure and HLA in healthy donors. Overall study results and limits: The finding came from a later analysis; first-cohort TCR clusters tended to co-occur in the approximately 120 validation repertoires. Accounts indicate the classifier identified cytomegalovirus status with strong specificity and sensitivity. Confirmation was obtained in vitro that three CMV-associated chains are specific for CMV antigens. Listed as cytomegalovirus-associated were 170 or so TCR beta chains.

CDR1 and CDR2 (germline): MDHEN, SYDVKM. The V gene lost 8 bases and the J gene lost 3 bases, with 5 bases spanning the gap. This CDR3 spans 10 amino acids. TCRdb's table, derived via immunoSEQ multiplex PCR, lists solely in-frame clones and lacks some. The sample lists 110,000 to 150,000 clones, roughly 93% occurring once. This rearrangement joins TRBV28 to TRBJ2-7; D unclear. The specimen was PBMCs. The origin of this receptor is a man in his late teens or twenties in good health and CMV-seropositive. CDR3 DNA: TGTGCCAGCCAGCGCTACGAGCAGTACTTC. It specifies CASQRYEQYF.